Below, one T cell receptor (beta chain) is given with its context. The data belong to a study of control samples from healthy donors and cancer patients. Clones were sequenced by immunoSEQ multiplex PCR, and TCRdb holds only the in-frame ones, with some missing. The data show 40,000 to 65,000 clones, roughly 90% seen once. The sequence was collected from a man aged 55 to 70 with head and neck cancer. The sequenced material came from PBMCs.

CDR3 in DNA: TGTGCCACCAGCACCGGAGGCGCGGACTATGGCTACACCTTC. Protein product: CATSTGGADYGYTF. The J gene is TRBJ1-2, the V gene TRBV15; D is ambiguous. Germline values: CDR1 LNHNV, CDR2 YYDKDF (reference sequence). Between the trimmed V and J ends, which lost 4 bases and 3 bases, there was a span of 12 bases. The CDR3 consists of 14 residues.